The 5 T cell receptor beta chains given below trace back to one sample, sequenced in a study of shared clonotypes between healthy human individuals. Using immunoSEQ multiplex PCR, the repertoire was profiled, and TCRdb retains in-frame clones only, with some absent. The sample lists some 1 million clones, around 74% seen once, with 1.4% in the top ten. The source material was memory CD4+ T cells sorted from blood. Sample subset: CD45RA-negative fraction. The receptors shown here come from a man younger than 35 in good health.

The chain joins TRBV6-5 to TRBJ1-2, with unresolved D. Germline V gene lookup returns CDR1 MNHEY and CDR2 SVGAGI. The CDR3 loop spans 15 amino acids. V was shortened by 7 bases and J by 2 bases, with 17 bases between the two germline ends. The DNA for the CDR3 is TGTGCCAGCATTAGCCCCAAGTCCGCGAACTATGGCTACACCTTC. Translated: CASISPKSANYGYTF.

In this sample, this clone turned up a few times. The rearrangement uses TRBV6-6 and TRBJ2-2; TRBD2 matches 8 bases. The trim removed 6 bases at V and 4 bases at J, leaving 7 bases unmatched. Per the germline V gene, CDR1 is MNHNY and CDR2 is SVGAGI (reference sequence). CDR3 length: 15 residues. The CDR3 DNA reads as TGTGCCAGCAGACGGGAGGGGATCAGCACCGGGGAGCTGTTTTTT. This encodes CASRREGISTGELFF.

CDR3: CASGGVGGNTIYF. CDR3 DNA: TGTGCCTCCGGGGGGGTGGGCGGAAACACCATATATTTT. The chain is built from TRBV30 and TRBJ1-3; perhaps TRBD1 as D (5 bases). V gave up 7 bases and J gave up 4 bases, with 14 bases separating them. Germline-derived CDR1 and CDR2 are GTSNPN and SVGIG (reference sequence). CDR3 length: 13 residues.

This clone was seen a few times. CDR3 bases: TGTGCCAGCAGTTCCCCGCCGAGGGGTGGATCACCCCTCCACTTT. It translates to CASSSPPRGGSPLHF. The chain is built from TRBV6-5 and TRBJ1-6; tentatively, D is TRBD1 (5 bases). V dropped 4 bases and J dropped 10 bases, with 17 bases sitting between them. Per the germline V gene, CDR1 is MNHEY and CDR2 is SVGAGI. The CDR3 is 15 amino acids.

Remarks on this clone: With a much larger clone just one base away, this may be a read error. Other nucleotide sequences from this sample produce the same CDR3. This chain joins TRBV5-4 and TRBJ1-1; D possibly corresponds to TRBD1 (6 bases). Germline V gene lookup returns CDR1 SGHNT and CDR2 YYREEE (reference sequence). The V end lost 0 bases, the J end lost 0 bases, and 6 bases lay between the germline ends. This CDR3 contains 14 residues. This CDR3 reads CASSLDRVNTEAFF. The CDR3, as DNA: TGTGCCAGCAGCTTGGACAGGGTGAACACTGAAGCTTTCTTT. Variable domain in full (rest from reference TRBV5-4 and TRBJ1-1): ETGVTQSPTHLIKTRGQQVTLRCSSQSGHNTVSWYQQALGQGPQFIFQYYREEENGRGNFPPRFSGLQFPNYSSELNVNALELDDSALYLCASSLDRVNTEAFFGQGTRLTVV.